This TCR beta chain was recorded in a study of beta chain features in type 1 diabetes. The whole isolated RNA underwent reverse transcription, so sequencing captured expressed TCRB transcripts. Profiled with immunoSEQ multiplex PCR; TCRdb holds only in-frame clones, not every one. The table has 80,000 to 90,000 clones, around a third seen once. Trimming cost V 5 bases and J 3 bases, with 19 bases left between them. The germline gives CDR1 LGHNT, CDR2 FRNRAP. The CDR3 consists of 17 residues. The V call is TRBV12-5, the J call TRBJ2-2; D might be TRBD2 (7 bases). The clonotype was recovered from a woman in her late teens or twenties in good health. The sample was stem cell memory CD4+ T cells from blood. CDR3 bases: TGTGCTAGTGGTCTCGATCGGGGGGCCCTGGACACCGGGGAGCTGTTTTTT. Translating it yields CASGLDRGALDTGELFF. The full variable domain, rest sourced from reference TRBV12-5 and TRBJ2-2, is DARVTQTPRHKVTEMGQEVTMRCQPILGHNTVFWYRQTMMQGLELLAYFRNRAPLDDSGMPKDRFSAEMPDATLATLKIQPSEPRDSAVYFCASGLDRGALDTGELFFGEGSRLTVL.